This T cell receptor beta chain was profiled in a study of cytomegalovirus exposure and HLA in healthy donors. Trimming left V 6 bases short and J 5 bases short, with 10 bases between. The CDR3 extends over 12 amino acids. Germline-derived CDR1 and CDR2 are LGHNT and FRNRAP. PCR amplification relied on 60 Vbeta primers (plus 13 Jbeta primers). The repertoire was sequenced with immunoSEQ multiplex PCR; TCRdb's copy has only in-frame clones and lacks some. The sample holds 150,000 or so clones, around 79% seen once. This chain links TRBV12-5 with TRBJ1-1; D ambiguous. Sample: PBMCs. This sequence originates from a young man in good health and CMV-seropositive. DNA of the CDR3: TGTGCTAGTGGCCGTCACGGGACTGAAGCTTTCTTT. It codes for CASGRHGTEAFF. Drawing the rest from reference TRBV12-5 and TRBJ1-1, the complete variable domain is DARVTQTPRHKVTEMGQEVTMRCQPILGHNTVFWYRQTMMQGLELLAYFRNRAPLDDSGMPKDRFSAEMPDATLATLKIQPSEPRDSAVYFCASGRHGTEAFFGQGTRLTVV.